This T cell receptor (beta chain) was retrieved from a study of blood T cell repertoires in COVID-19 (dated by TCRdb to 2018 to 2020). With regard to the full study: Samples from collaborators originated in the United States, Italy and Spain and spanned both the acute and convalescent phases of COVID-19. The material from the prospective study consisted of cDNA or gDNA derived from T cells, B-cell-depleted T cells, or PBMCs. The dataset comprised deeply sampled blood TCRbeta repertoires from subjects exposed to, actively infected with, or recovered from COVID-19. The repertoires were released in a freely available public database meant as a resource for research on the immune response to SARS-CoV-2. The samples were drawn from the first 160 participants of the ongoing ImmuneRACE study and from over 950 subjects provided by 6 global collaborators. Sample metadata almost always included a de-identified subject ID, COVID-19 status, age in years and sex. Where available, HLA class I and class II types were obtained from metadata supplied by the sample provider rather than from assay-based typing. The study at large found these results: The amount of clinical and demographic metadata varied by source and participant and was provided uncurated.

TCRbeta CDR3 regions were amplified from genomic DNA using the immunoSEQ Assay, a bias-controlled multiplex PCR. On the authors' methods: The number of nucleated cells in each sample was estimated from the amplification of reference gene primers within the assay. Sequence reads were collapsed and filtered to measure the absolute abundance of every unique TCRbeta CDR3 rearrangement. Productive Simpson clonality was computed per sample as the square root of Simpson's diversity index over productive rearrangements. TCRdb re-hosts the immuneACCESS table, in-frame sequences only. Its copies lack some clones; in the studies checked, an unresolved V gene accounts for under half of them, and the cause for the rest is not known. Clone size and V and J calls were adopted from that table, with D and trimming inferred from the DNA. Here the sample has 78,000 or so clones; roughly 86% occur a single time. The ten largest clones add up to 4.9% of the sample.

Collaborating institutions collected whole blood in K2EDTA tubes following their own protocols. For TCRbeta analysis, collaborators shipped samples in one of three forms: frozen whole blood, isolated PBMCs, or DNA extracted from either of those sample types. The germline V gene supplies CDR1 SGHTA and CDR2 FQGNSA. The CDR3 sequence holds 14 residues, the cysteine and phenylalanine included. Only the CDR3 DNA is retained, 42 bases long and in frame from the first base. V loses 6 bases of germline sequence and J loses 3 bases, and the interval between the two ends is 11 bases. Details on this clone: Its target antigen remains unknown. No qualities accompany the bases; no much larger clone lies one base away.

Material: peripheral blood. The rearrangement joined TRBV7-2 to TRBJ2-2; a confident D gene designation cannot be given. The clonotype originates from a man between 45 and 60 years old with active or convalescent COVID-19. At the DNA level, the sequence is TGTGCCAGCAGTCCTAGGCGCGACACCGGGGAGCTGTTTTTT. Its protein is CASSPRRDTGELFF.